These 12 T cell receptor beta chains were all obtained from the same sample, sequenced in a study of cytomegalovirus exposure and HLA in healthy donors. 13 Jbeta primers and 60 Vbeta primers were used for the PCR. Assay used: immunoSEQ multiplex PCR; TCRdb lists only in-frame clones, some missing. The data contain 120,000 to 150,000 clones, 75% to 80% of them singletons. The sample comprised PBMCs. These receptors were obtained from a middle-aged woman in good health and CMV-seropositive.

CDR3 sequence: CASTRLGGTDTQYF. CDR3 nucleotides: TGTGCCAGCACCCGACTAGGGGGCACAGATACGCAGTATTTT. J is TRBJ2-3 and V is TRBV6-6, with D perhaps matching TRBD2 (6 bases). The CDR3 consists of 14 residues. V lost 7 bases, J lost 1 base, and 12 bases lay in between. Germline lookup yields CDR1 MNHNY and CDR2 SVGAGI (reference sequence).

The V gene is TRBV28, the J gene TRBJ2-3, with TRBD2 matching over 7 bases. Germline V lookup: CDR1 MDHEN, CDR2 SYDVKM. This CDR3 contains 18 residues. The ends lost 4 bases at V and 4 bases at J; junction bases unmatched: 17. The CDR3 DNA sequence: TGTGCCAGCAGTTCCTACACGCTCCGCGGGAGTCGGTCAGATACGCAGTATTTT. Translating it yields CASSSYTLRGSRSDTQYF. The full variable domain, its missing parts supplied by reference TRBV28 and TRBJ2-3, is DVKVTQSSRYLVKRTGEKVFLECVQDMDHENMFWYRQDPGLGLRLIYFSYDVKMKEKGDIPEGYSVSREKKERFSLILESASTNQTSMYLCASSSYTLRGSRSDTQYFGPGTRLTVL.

This clone appeared once. The chain links TRBV27 to TRBJ2-7; 9 nucleotides line up with TRBD1. This CDR3 is built from 15 residues. The germline V gene has CDR1 MNHEY and CDR2 SMNVEV (reference sequence). Losses at the gene ends were 5 bases for V and 3 bases for J; bases not matched to a gene: 8. This chain's CDR3 is CASSRGRTGDYEQYF. CDR3 DNA: TGTGCCAGCAGTCGGGGTAGGACAGGGGACTACGAGCAGTACTTC.

V and J are TRBV19 and TRBJ2-7; D unclear. The V and J ends lost 1 base and 3 bases respectively, with 16 bases between them. Germline CDR1 LNHDA, CDR2 SQIVND (reference sequence). The CDR3 is 16 residues long. As DNA, the CDR3 is TGTGCCAGTAGTATAGGGGTGCGGCAGCGTAACTACGAGCAGTACTTC. This encodes CASSIGVRQRNYEQYF.

J is TRBJ2-1 and V is TRBV28; tentatively, D is TRBD2 (6 bases). The CDR3 contains 14 residues. V was clipped by 7 bases and J by 6 bases, with 16 bases between them. CDR1 and CDR2 (germline): MDHEN, SYDVKM. DNA for the CDR3: TGTGCCAGCACCCCCGGGAGCGGCCCCAATGAGCAGTTCTTC. As protein: CASTPGSGPNEQFF.

In its sample, this clone was seen a few times. The chain carries TRBV7-8 and TRBJ2-7; 10 nucleotides agree with TRBD2. From germline, CDR1 is SGHVS and CDR2 FQNEAQ. Trimming cost V 4 bases and J 0 bases; bases outside gene matches: 12. There are 18 residues in the CDR3. The CDR3 is CASSSRTSGGPNSYEQYF. The CDR3 coding sequence is TGTGCCAGCAGCTCCCGGACTAGCGGCGGGCCCAACTCCTACGAGCAGTACTTC. Drawing the rest from reference TRBV7-8 and TRBJ2-7, the complete variable domain is GAGVSQSPRYKVAKRGQDVALRCDPISGHVSLFWYQQALGQGPEFLTYFQNEAQLDKSGLPSDRFFAERPEGSVSTLKIQRTQQEDSAVYLCASSSRTSGGPNSYEQYFGPGTRLTVT.

A single count supports this clone. V gene TRBV5-1 combines with J gene TRBJ2-7; 8 bases match TRBD2. The CDR3 loop spans 15 amino acids. Germline V CDR1 and CDR2: SGHRS, YFSETQ. V lost 2 bases and J lost 0; bases outside the gene matches: 4. The CDR3 region has the DNA TGCGCCAGCAGCTTAGCGGGAGAGTACTCCTACGAGCAGTACTTC. Its translation: CASSLAGEYSYEQYF.

The chain carries TRBV28 and TRBJ1-3; 7 bases fit TRBD1. In germline, CDR1 is MDHEN, CDR2 SYDVKM. CDR3 length: 16 residues. V lost 4 bases, J lost 0 bases, and 6 bases stayed unmatched. CDR3 loop: CASSSPTGSSGNTIYF. CDR3 nucleotides: TGTGCCAGCAGTTCCCCGACAGGGAGCTCTGGAAACACCATATATTTT.

J is TRBJ2-5 and V is TRBV6-5, with D perhaps TRBD2 (5 bases). The V end was cut by 4 bases, the J end by 7 bases, with 19 bases between. Germline V gene data show CDR1 as MNHEY and CDR2 as SVGAGI. The CDR3 is made up of 15 amino acids. The CDR3 DNA sequence: TGTGCCAGCAGTTTTCTCTGGCCGGGCGGAGGGACCCAGTACTTC. Translating gives CASSFLWPGGGTQYF.

The chain has TRBV7-2 and TRBJ2-7; D might be TRBD2 (6 bases). Germline values: CDR1 SGHTA, CDR2 FQGNSA. V dropped 5 bases and J dropped 0 bases, with 17 bases sitting between them. The CDR3 spans 16 residues. CDR3 region: CASSQSQRTISYEQYF. CDR3 sequence (DNA): TGTGCCAGCAGCCAGTCTCAGCGGACTATCTCCTACGAGCAGTACTTC. Full variable domain (rest looked up from reference TRBV7-2 and TRBJ2-7): GAGVSQSPSNKVTEKGKDVELRCDPISGHTALYWYRQSLGQGLEFLIYFQGNSAPDKSGLPSDRFSAERTGGSVSTLTIQRTQQEDSAVYLCASSQSQRTISYEQYFGPGTRLTVT.

The V call is TRBV6-6, the J call TRBJ2-2; no definite D call. CDR1 is MNHNY and CDR2 is SVGAGI in the germline V gene (reference sequence). CDR3 length equals 13 residues. Trimming took 4 bases from V and 2 from J, leaving 5 bases between them. The CDR3 loop is CASSSLNTGELFF. The DNA for the CDR3 is TGTGCCAGCAGTTCCCTTAACACCGGGGAGCTGTTTTTT.

The chain has TRBV10-3 and TRBJ2-2; 7 nucleotides align to TRBD1. Germline lookup yields CDR1 ENHRY and CDR2 SYGVKD. With 4 bases clipped from V and 0 bases from J, the junction kept 5 bases outside the gene matches. This CDR3 region has 16 residues. The CDR3 DNA is TGTGCCATCAGTGGCCTGACAGGGTCGAACACCGGGGAGCTGTTTTTT. Translation gives CAISGLTGSNTGELFF.